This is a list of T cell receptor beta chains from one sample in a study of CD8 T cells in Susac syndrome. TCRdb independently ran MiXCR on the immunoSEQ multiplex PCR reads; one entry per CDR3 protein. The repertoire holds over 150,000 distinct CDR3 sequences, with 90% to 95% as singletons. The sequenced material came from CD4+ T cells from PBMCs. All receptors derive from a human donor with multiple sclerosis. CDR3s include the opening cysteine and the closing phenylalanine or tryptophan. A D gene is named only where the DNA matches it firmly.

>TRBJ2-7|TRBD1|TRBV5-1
CASSLEGALLEQYF
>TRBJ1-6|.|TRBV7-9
CASSLGSNNSPLHF
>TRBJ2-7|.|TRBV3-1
CASSPIGAGSYYEQYF
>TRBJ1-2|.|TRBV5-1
CASSPGTLGEGGYTF
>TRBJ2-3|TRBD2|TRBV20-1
CSARPDTGTSGVGSTQYF
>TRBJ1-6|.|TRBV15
CATSLLYNSPLHF
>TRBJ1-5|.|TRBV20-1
CSGSGSNQPQHF
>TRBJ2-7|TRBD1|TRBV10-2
CASRWQGAGEQYF
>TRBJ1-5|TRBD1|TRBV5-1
CASSLEGAPNQPQHF
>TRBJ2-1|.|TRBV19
CASSMGAEAYNEQFF
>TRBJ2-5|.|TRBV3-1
CASSQPGRGETQYF
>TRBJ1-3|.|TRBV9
CASSVSENTIYF
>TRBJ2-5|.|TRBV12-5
CASGDSRETQYF
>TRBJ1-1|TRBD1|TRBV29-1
CSAIIRDRGLLKNTEAFF
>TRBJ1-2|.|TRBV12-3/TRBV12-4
CASSFRGGYTF
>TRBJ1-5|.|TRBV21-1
CASSSQEASDQPQHF
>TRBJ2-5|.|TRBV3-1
CASSPTYYQETQYF
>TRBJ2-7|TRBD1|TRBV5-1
CASSTRTGGYEQYF